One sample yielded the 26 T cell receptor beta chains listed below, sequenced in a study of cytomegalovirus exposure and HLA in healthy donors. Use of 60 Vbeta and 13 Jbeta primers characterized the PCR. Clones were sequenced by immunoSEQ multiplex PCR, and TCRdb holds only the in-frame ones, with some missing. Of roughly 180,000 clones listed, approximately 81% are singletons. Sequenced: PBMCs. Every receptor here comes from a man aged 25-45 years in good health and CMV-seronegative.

In nucleotides, the CDR3 is TGTGCCAGCAGCTTATTAGGACTAGCGGGATACAATGAGCAGTTCTTC. Residues: CASSLLGLAGYNEQFF. V usage is TRBV7-3 and J usage is TRBJ2-1; TRBD2 agrees at 12 bases. The J segment lost 4 bases and the V segment lost 2 bases, leaving 3 bases of the junction unmatched. The CDR3 sequence is 16 residues long. Looked up from germline, CDR1 is SGHTA and CDR2 is FQGTGA.

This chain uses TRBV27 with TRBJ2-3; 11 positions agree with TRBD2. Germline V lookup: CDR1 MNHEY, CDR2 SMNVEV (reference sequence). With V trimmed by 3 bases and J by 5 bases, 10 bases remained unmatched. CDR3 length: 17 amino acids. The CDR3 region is CASSLQLAGVAGDTQYF. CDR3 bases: TGTGCCAGCAGTTTGCAACTAGCGGGGGTGGCGGGAGATACGCAGTATTTT.

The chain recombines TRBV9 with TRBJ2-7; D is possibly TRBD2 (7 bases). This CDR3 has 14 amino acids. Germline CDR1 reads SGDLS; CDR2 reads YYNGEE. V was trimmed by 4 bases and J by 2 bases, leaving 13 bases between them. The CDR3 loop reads CASSSTGTTYEQYF. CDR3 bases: TGTGCCAGCAGCTCCACAGGGACTACCTACGAGCAGTACTTC.

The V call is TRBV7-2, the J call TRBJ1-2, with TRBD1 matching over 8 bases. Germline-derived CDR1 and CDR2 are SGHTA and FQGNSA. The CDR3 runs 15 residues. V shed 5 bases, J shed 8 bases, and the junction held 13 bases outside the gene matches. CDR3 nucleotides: TGTGCCAGCAGCCCCCGGACAGGGCCGGTTCTGGGCTACACCTTC. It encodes CASSPRTGPVLGYTF.

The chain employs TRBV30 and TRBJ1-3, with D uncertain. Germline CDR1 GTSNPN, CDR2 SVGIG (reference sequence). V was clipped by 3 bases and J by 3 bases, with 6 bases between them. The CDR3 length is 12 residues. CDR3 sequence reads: CAWREGGNTIYF. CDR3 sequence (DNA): TGTGCCTGGAGAGAGGGTGGAAACACCATATATTTT.

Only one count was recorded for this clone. Written as DNA, the CDR3 is TGTGCCAGCACATTAATGACTATCTCCAATGAGCAGTTCTTC. It encodes CASTLMTISNEQFF. The chain carries TRBV7-2 and TRBJ2-1; D is possibly TRBD2 (5 bases). This CDR3 region has 14 residues. The V gene lost 7 bases and the J gene lost 6 bases, with 16 bases spanning the gap. Germline loops: CDR1 SGHTA, CDR2 FQGNSA. Variable domain in full (rest from reference TRBV7-2 and TRBJ2-1): GAGVSQSPSNKVTEKGKDVELRCDPISGHTALYWYRQSLGQGLEFLIYFQGNSAPDKSGLPSDRFSAERTGGSVSTLTIQRTQQEDSAVYLCASTLMTISNEQFFGPGTRLTVL.

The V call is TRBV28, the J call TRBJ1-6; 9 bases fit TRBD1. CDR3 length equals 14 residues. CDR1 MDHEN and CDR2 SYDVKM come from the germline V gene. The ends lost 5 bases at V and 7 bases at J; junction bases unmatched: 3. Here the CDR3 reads CASSRDRENSPLHF. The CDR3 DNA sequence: TGTGCCAGCAGTAGGGACAGGGAAAATTCACCCCTCCACTTT.

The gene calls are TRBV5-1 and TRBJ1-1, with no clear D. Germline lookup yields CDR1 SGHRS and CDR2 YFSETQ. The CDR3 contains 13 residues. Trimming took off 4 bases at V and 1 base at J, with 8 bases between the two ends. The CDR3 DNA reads TGCGCCAGCAGCCACCAGTCGAACACTGAAGCTTTCTTT. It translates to CASSHQSNTEAFF. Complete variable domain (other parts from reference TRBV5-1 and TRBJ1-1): KAGVTQTPRYLIKTRGQQVTLSCSPISGHRSVSWYQQTPGQGLQFLFEYFSETQRNKGNFPGRFSGRQFSNSRSEMNVSTLELGDSALYLCASSHQSNTEAFFGQGTRLTVV.

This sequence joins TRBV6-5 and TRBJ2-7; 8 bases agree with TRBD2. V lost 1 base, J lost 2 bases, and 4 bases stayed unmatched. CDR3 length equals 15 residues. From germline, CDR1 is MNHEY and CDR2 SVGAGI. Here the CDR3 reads CASSYFTSGTYEQYF. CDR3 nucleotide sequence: TGTGCCAGCAGTTACTTCACTAGCGGTACCTACGAGCAGTACTTC.

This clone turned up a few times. CDR3 nucleotides: TGTGCCAGCAGCATCCATAGCGGGGGGTCCTACGAGCAGTACTTC. Translated: CASSIHSGGSYEQYF. V and J are TRBV7-2 and TRBJ2-7, with 10 bases matching TRBD2. The V gene end was trimmed by 5 bases and the J gene end by 1 base; junction bases not matched to a gene: 5. Looked up from germline, CDR1 is SGHTA and CDR2 is FQGNSA. The CDR3 runs to 15 residues. The whole variable domain, filled in from reference TRBV7-2 and TRBJ2-7, reads GAGVSQSPSNKVTEKGKDVELRCDPISGHTALYWYRQSLGQGLEFLIYFQGNSAPDKSGLPSDRFSAERTGGSVSTLTIQRTQQEDSAVYLCASSIHSGGSYEQYFGPGTRLTVT.

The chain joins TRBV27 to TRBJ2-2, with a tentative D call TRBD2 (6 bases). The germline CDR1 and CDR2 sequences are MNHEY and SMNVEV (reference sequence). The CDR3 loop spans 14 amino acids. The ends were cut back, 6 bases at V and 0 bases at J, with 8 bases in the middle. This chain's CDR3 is CASRRLANTGELFF. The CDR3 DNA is TGTGCCAGCAGGCGACTAGCGAACACCGGGGAGCTGTTTTTT.

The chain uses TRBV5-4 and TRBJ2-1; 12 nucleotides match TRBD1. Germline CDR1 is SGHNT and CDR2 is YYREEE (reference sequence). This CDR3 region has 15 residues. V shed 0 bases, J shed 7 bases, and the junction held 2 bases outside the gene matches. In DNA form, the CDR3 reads TGTGCCAGCAGCTTGGGGGGACAGGGGGCGAATGAGCAGTTCTTC. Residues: CASSLGGQGANEQFF.

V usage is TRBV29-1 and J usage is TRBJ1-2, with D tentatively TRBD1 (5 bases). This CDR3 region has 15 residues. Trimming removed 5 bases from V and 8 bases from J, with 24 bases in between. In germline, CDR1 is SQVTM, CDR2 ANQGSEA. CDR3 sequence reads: CSVRATGTTASGYTF. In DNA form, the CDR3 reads TGCAGCGTTAGGGCCACCGGGACTACAGCGTCGGGCTACACCTTC.

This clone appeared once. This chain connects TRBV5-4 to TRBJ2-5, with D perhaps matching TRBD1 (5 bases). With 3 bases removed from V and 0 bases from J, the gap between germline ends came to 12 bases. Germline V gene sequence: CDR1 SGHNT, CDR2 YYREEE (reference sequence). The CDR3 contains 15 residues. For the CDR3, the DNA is TGTGCCAGCAGCTCCAATAGGGGAAACCAAGAGACCCAGTACTTC. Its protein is CASSSNRGNQETQYF.

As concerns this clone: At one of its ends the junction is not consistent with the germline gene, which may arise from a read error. The CDR3 region is CASSLSHPGGEQFF. The CDR3 nucleotides are TGTGCTAGCAGCTTATCCCACCCCGGGGGTGAGCAGTTCTTC. V usage is TRBV7-7 and J usage is TRBJ2-1; weak D call: TRBD2 (6 bases). The CDR3 runs to 14 residues. The V gene's germline CDR1 is SSHAT and CDR2 FNYEAQ (reference sequence).

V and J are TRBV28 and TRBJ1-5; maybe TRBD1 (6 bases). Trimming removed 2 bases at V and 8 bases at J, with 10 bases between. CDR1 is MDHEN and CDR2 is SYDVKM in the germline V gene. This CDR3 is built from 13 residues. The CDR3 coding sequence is TGTGCCAGCAGTTTACAGACAGGTGAGCCCCAGCATTTT. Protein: CASSLQTGEPQHF.

CDR3 sequence: CASTSTPEGDEKLFF. DNA of the CDR3: TGTGCCAGCACATCGACCCCCGAAGGAGATGAAAAACTGTTTTTT. This chain joins TRBV7-9 and TRBJ1-4; no firm D call. This CDR3 region has 15 residues. V shed 7 bases and J shed 6 bases, with 18 bases lying between them. The V gene's germline CDR1 is SEHNR and CDR2 FQNEAQ (reference sequence).

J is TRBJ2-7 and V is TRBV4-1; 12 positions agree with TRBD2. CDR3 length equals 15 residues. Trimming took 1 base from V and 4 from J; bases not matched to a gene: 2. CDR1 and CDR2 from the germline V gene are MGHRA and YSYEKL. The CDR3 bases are TGCGCCAGCAGCCAAGGGACTAGCGGGGATTACGAGCAGTACTTC. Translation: CASSQGTSGDYEQYF.

CDR3 nucleotide sequence: TGCGCCAGCAGCTTGGGAGGGGGAAATACGCAGTATTTT. It translates to CASSLGGGNTQYF. This rearrangement joins TRBV5-1 to TRBJ2-3; D may be TRBD1 (6 bases). The length of the CDR3 is 13 residues. Trimming removed 0 bases from V and 7 bases from J, with 9 bases in between. CDR1 and CDR2 (germline): SGHRS, YFSETQ.

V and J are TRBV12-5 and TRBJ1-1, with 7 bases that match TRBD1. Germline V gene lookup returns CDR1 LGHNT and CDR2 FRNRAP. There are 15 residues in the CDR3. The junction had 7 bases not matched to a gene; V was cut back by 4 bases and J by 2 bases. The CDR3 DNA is TGTGCTAGTGGTTGGGTGGACAGGCTAAACACTGAAGCTTTCTTT. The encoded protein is CASGWVDRLNTEAFF.

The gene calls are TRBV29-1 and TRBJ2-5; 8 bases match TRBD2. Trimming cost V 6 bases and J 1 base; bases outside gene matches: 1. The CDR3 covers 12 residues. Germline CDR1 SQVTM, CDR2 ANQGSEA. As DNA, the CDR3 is TGCAGCGTGCGGGGGGCCCAAGAGACCCAGTACTTC. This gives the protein CSVRGAQETQYF.

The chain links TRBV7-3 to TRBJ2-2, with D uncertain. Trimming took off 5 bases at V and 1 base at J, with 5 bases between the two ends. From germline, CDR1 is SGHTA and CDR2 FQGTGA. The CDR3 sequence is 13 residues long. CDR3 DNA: TGTGCCAGCAGCGACATGAACACCGGGGAGCTGTTTTTT. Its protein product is CASSDMNTGELFF.

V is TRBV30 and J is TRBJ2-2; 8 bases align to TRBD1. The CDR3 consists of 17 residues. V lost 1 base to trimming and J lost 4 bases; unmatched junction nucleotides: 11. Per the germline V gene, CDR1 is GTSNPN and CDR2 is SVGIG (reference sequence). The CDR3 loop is CAWSGGRGLRSTGELFF. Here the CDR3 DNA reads TGTGCCTGGAGTGGGGGCAGGGGGCTTCGAAGCACCGGGGAGCTGTTTTTT.

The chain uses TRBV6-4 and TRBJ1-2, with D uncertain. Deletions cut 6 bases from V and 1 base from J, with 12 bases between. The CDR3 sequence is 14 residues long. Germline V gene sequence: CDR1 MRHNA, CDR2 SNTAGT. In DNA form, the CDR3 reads TGTGCCAGCAGAACTAAAGCCTTTAACTATGGCTACACCTTC. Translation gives CASRTKAFNYGYTF.

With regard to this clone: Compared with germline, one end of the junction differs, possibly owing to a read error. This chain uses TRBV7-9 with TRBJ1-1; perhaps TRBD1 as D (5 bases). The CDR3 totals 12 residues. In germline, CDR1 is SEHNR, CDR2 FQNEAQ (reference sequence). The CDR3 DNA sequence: TGTTCCAGCAGCCATCTCAGGGTTGAAGCTTTCTTT. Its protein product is CSSSHLRVEAFF.

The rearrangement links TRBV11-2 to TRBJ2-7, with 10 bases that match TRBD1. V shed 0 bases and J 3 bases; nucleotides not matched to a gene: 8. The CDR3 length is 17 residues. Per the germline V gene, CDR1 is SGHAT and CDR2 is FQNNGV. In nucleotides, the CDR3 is TGTGCCAGCAGCTTAGAATCCGGGACAGGGGCGGTCTACGAGCAGTACTTC. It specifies CASSLESGTGAVYEQYF. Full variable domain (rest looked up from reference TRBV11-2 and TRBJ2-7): EAGVAQSPRYKIIEKRQSVAFWCNPISGHATLYWYQQILGQGPKLLIQFQNNGVVDDSQLPKDRFSAERLKGVDSTLKIQPAKLEDSAVYLCASSLESGTGAVYEQYFGPGTRLTVT.